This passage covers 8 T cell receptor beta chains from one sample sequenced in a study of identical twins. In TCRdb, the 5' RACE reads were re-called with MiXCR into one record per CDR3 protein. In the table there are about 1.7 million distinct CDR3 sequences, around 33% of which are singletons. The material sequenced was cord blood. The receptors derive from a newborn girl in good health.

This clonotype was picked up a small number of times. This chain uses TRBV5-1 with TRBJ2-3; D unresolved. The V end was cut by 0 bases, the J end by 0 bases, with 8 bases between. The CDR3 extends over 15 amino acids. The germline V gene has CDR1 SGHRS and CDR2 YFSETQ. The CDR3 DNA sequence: TGCGCCAGCAGCTTGGCGAAGACGAGCACAGATACGCAGTATTTT. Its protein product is CASSLAKTSTDTQYF.

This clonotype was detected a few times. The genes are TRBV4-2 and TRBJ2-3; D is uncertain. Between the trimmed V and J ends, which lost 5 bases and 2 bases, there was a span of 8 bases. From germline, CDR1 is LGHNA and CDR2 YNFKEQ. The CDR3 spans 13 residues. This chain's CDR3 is CASSKLDTDTQYF. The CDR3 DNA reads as TGTGCCAGCAGCAAGCTAGACACAGATACGCAGTATTTT.

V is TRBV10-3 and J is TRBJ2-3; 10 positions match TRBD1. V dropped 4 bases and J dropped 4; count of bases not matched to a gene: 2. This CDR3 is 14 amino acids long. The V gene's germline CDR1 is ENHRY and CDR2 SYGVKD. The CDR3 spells CAISGQGAPDTQYF. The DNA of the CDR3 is TGTGCCATCAGTGGACAGGGGGCCCCAGATACGCAGTATTTT.

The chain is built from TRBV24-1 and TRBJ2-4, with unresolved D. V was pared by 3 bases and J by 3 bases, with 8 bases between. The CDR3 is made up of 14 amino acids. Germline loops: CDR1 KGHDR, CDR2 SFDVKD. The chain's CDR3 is CATSDQRDKNIQYF. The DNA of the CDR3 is TGTGCCACCAGTGATCAAAGGGACAAAAACATTCAGTACTTC.

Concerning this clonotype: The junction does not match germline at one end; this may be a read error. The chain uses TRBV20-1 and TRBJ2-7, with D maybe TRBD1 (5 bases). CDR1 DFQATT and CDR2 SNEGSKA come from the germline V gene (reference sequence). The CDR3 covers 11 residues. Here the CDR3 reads CSARQGYERYF. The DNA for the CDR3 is TGCAGTGCTAGACAGGGCTACGAGCGGTACTTC.

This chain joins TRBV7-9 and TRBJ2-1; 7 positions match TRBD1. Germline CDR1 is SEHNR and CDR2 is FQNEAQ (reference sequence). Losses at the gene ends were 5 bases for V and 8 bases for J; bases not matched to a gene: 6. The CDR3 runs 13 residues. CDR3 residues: CASSPDRIDEQFF. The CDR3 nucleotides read TGTGCCAGCAGCCCGGACAGGATCGATGAGCAGTTCTTC.

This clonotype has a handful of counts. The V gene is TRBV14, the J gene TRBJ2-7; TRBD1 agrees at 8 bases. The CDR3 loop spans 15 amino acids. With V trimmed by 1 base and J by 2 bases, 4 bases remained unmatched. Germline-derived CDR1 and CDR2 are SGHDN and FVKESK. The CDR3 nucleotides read TGTGCCAGCAGCCAAGGCTGGACAGGGCCCTACGAGCAGTACTTC. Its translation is CASSQGWTGPYEQYF.

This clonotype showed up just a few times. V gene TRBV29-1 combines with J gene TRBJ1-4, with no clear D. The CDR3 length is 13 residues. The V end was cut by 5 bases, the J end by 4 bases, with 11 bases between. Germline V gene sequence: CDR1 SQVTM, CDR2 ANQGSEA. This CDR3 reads CSVRQLLNEKLFF. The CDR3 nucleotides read TGCAGCGTTCGTCAGCTCCTTAATGAAAAACTGTTTTTT. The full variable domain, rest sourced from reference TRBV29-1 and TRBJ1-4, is SAVISQKPSRDICQRGTSLTIQCQVDSQVTMMFWYRQQPGQSLTLIATANQGSEATYESGFVIDKFPISRPNLTFSTLTVSNMSPEDSSIYLCSVRQLLNEKLFFGSGTQLSVL.